The 22 T cell receptor beta chains below were found in one sample sequenced in a study of vaccination and CD4 T cells after COVID-19. CD4+ T cells that had been cultured provided DNA sequenced with the Oncomine TCR Beta short-read assay. TCRdb reprocessed the PCR reads via MiXCR and lists one record per CDR3 protein. The sample has some 17,000 distinct CDR3 sequences, 43% seen once; the top ten hold approximately 6.1%. Treatment denoted: roughly 10-day PBMC culture with coronavirus spike peptide pools or control peptides (ViraFEST assay). These TCRs' antigens remain unknown. This specimen consisted of CD4+ T cells from blood, cultured in vitro, obtained after SARS-CoV-2 vaccination. Receptors originate from a human donor who had recovered from COVID-19.

The sample holds a few counts of this clonotype. V is TRBV15 and J is TRBJ2-1; the match to TRBD2 covers 8 bases. The CDR3 runs to 13 residues. The junction had 13 bases not matched to a gene; V was cut back by 6 bases and J by 15 bases. CDR1 and CDR2 (germline): LNHNV, YYDKDF (reference sequence). DNA for the CDR3: TGTGCCACCAGTATCTCCGGGAGGGCCTTATTGTTCTTC. This gives the protein CATSISGRALLFF.

This clonotype is judged large. V is TRBV7-9 and J is TRBJ2-2; D is uncertain. This CDR3 has 14 amino acids. Trimming stripped 2 bases from V and 6 bases from J, with 10 bases between. The germline gives CDR1 SEHNR, CDR2 FQNEAQ (reference sequence). DNA of the CDR3: TGTGCCAGCAGCTTACTTAGTGGGGCCGGGGAGCTGTTTTTT. Translating it yields CASSLLSGAGELFF.

The chain joins TRBV2 to TRBJ2-5; D remains unclear. The CDR3 is made up of 13 amino acids. The germline V gene has CDR1 SNHLY and CDR2 FYNNEI. Trimming took off 4 bases at V and 0 bases at J, with 6 bases between the two ends. CDR3 protein: CASSAADQETQYF. CDR3 DNA sequence: TGTGCCAGCAGTGCGGCAGACCAAGAGACCCAGTACTTC.

The V and J genes are TRBV5-4 and TRBJ2-6; D is uncertain. Germline values: CDR1 SGHNT, CDR2 YYREEE (reference sequence). V was cut by 4 bases and J by 0 bases, with 8 bases left in between. This CDR3 has 15 residues. CDR3 region: CASSNGNSGANVLTF. Written as DNA, the CDR3 is TGTGCCAGCAGCAATGGGAACTCTGGGGCCAACGTCCTGACTTTC. The full variable domain, rest sourced from reference TRBV5-4 and TRBJ2-6, is ETGVTQSPTHLIKTRGQQVTLRCSSQSGHNTVSWYQQALGQGPQFIFQYYREEENGRGNFPPRFSGLQFPNYSSELNVNALELDDSALYLCASSNGNSGANVLTFGAGSRLTVL.

The chain recombines TRBV28 with TRBJ1-1; D may be TRBD1 (5 bases). The CDR3 runs to 12 residues. Trimming left V 10 bases short and J 7 bases short, with 16 bases between. The germline gives CDR1 MDHEN, CDR2 SYDVKM. The CDR3 here is CATQGFRGEAFF. CDR3 bases: TGTGCCACCCAGGGTTTTCGTGGTGAAGCTTTCTTT.

This clonotype was recorded a few times. The V gene is TRBV4-1, the J gene TRBJ2-4; 10 nucleotides match TRBD2. CDR1 is MGHRA, CDR2 YSYEKL, per germline. The CDR3 is 17 residues long. The V segment lost 1 base and the J segment 7 bases; nucleotides outside the gene matches: 10. CDR3 amino acids: CASSQGSPSGSGNIQYF. CDR3 in DNA: TGCGCCAGCAGCCAAGGTTCCCCTAGCGGGAGTGGGAACATTCAGTACTTC.

Relative to its sample, this clonotype is medium-sized. CDR3 in amino acids: CASSYQGPPDTQYF. The CDR3 coding sequence is TGTGCCAGCAGTTATCAGGGGCCACCGGATACGCAGTATTTT. This chain connects TRBV6-5 to TRBJ2-3; perhaps TRBD1 as D (6 bases). The CDR3 totals 14 residues. Germline lookup yields CDR1 MNHEY and CDR2 SVGAGI. V lost 3 bases and J 6 bases, leaving 13 bases between the germline ends.

The chain is built from TRBV11-3 and TRBJ2-2, with D possibly being TRBD2 (6 bases). This CDR3 region has 16 residues. The V gene lost 2 bases and the J gene lost 1 base, with 11 bases spanning the gap. Germline V lookup: CDR1 SGHNT, CDR2 YENEEA. CDR3 nucleotides: TGTGCCAGCAGCTTACGGAGGGCGGGGAACACCGGGGAGCTGTTTTTT. Encoded protein: CASSLRRAGNTGELFF.

In its sample, this clonotype was seen a few times. V gene TRBV20-1 combines with J gene TRBJ2-3, with 7 bases identical to TRBD1. CDR1 DFQATT and CDR2 SNEGSKA come from the germline V gene (reference sequence). The CDR3 contains 14 residues. Trimming at V came to 5 bases and at J to 2 bases, leaving 7 bases not matched to a gene. The CDR3 spells CSAGTGDTTDTQYF. Written as DNA, the CDR3 is TGCAGTGCTGGTACAGGGGACACCACAGATACGCAGTATTTT.

The table lists this clonotype with a few counts. One end of the junction is discordant with germline, which a read error may explain. This rearrangement joins TRBV28 to TRBJ2-6; weak D call: TRBD2 (6 bases). Germline CDR1 reads MDHEN; CDR2 reads SYDVKM. The CDR3 consists of 17 residues. CDR3 sequence (DNA): TGTGCCAGCAGTATATGGGCCCGGGAGTCTGGGGCCAACGTCCTGACTTTC. The encoded protein is CASSIWARESGANVLTF.

The chain has TRBV10-3 and TRBJ1-2; a weak D match, TRBD1 (5 bases). CDR3 length: 13 amino acids. Germline V gene lookup returns CDR1 ENHRY and CDR2 SYGVKD. The V gene lost 5 bases and the J gene lost 3 bases, with 10 bases spanning the gap. In nucleotides, the CDR3 is TGTGCCATCAGTCAGGGTCGGGACTATGGCTACACCTTC. Translating gives CAISQGRDYGYTF.

The V gene is TRBV4-2, the J gene TRBJ2-3; 13 bases line up with TRBD2. The junction had 3 bases not matched to a gene; V was cut back by 2 bases and J by 4 bases. The germline CDR1 and CDR2 sequences are LGHNA and YNFKEQ. The CDR3 consists of 16 residues. CDR3 protein: CASSQKLAGGPDTQYF. CDR3 sequence (DNA): TGTGCCAGCAGCCAAAAACTAGCGGGAGGGCCAGATACGCAGTATTTT.

This clonotype has more than one count but fewer than ten. This chain uses TRBV20-1 with TRBJ1-1; 8 nucleotides align to TRBD1. CDR3 size: 14 residues. Losses at the gene ends were 5 bases for V and 4 bases for J; bases not matched to a gene: 9. Germline CDR1 and CDR2: DFQATT and SNEGSKA (reference sequence). In nucleotides, the CDR3 is TGCAGTGCTCCAGGGGGCGGTATCGGCACTGAAGCTTTCTTT. Its protein product is CSAPGGGIGTEAFF.

J is TRBJ1-1 and V is TRBV4-1; 8 bases are shared with TRBD1. This CDR3 region has 15 residues. V gave up 2 bases and J gave up 5 bases; unmatched junction bases: 7. In germline, CDR1 is MGHRA, CDR2 YSYEKL. DNA for the CDR3: TGCGCCAGCAGCCAACAGGGGGCGGCGCGGACTGAAGCTTTCTTT. Protein sequence: CASSQQGAARTEAFF.

The chain combines TRBV29-1 with TRBJ1-1; TRBD1 might be the D (6 bases). The CDR3 sequence is 13 residues long. The ends were cut back, 5 bases at V and 0 bases at J, with 10 bases in the middle. Germline loops: CDR1 SQVTM, CDR2 ANQGSEA. CDR3 nucleotides: TGCAGCGTTTCGGGACACTTGAACACTGAAGCTTTCTTT. Amino acids: CSVSGHLNTEAFF.

The CDR3 is CSARGTYEQYF. The CDR3 DNA reads TGCAGTGCTAGAGGGACCTACGAGCAGTACTTC. The chain carries TRBV20-1 and TRBJ2-7; D is unresolved. With 1 base removed from V and 2 bases from J, the gap between germline ends came to 3 bases. CDR1 DFQATT and CDR2 SNEGSKA come from the germline V gene (reference sequence). The CDR3 covers 11 residues.

This clonotype has a handful of counts. The V gene is TRBV27, the J gene TRBJ2-2, with D unresolved. There are 14 residues in the CDR3. Germline loops: CDR1 MNHEY, CDR2 SMNVEV (reference sequence). V lost 3 bases and J lost 6, with 11 bases in between. Written as DNA, the CDR3 is TGTGCCAGCAGTTTTCATAGTGTGTCCGGGGAGCTGTTTTTT. This sequence encodes CASSFHSVSGELFF.

Only one count was recorded for this clonotype. The V gene is TRBV7-3, the J gene TRBJ2-3; a possible D gene is TRBD1 (6 bases). CDR1 and CDR2 from the germline V gene are SGHTA and FQGTGA. CDR3 length equals 16 residues. V was pared by 1 base and J by 1 base, with 12 bases between. CDR3 region: CASSLMVRGGTDTQYF. The CDR3 DNA reads as TGTGCCAGCAGCTTAATGGTCAGGGGCGGCACAGATACGCAGTATTTT.

V and J are TRBV19 and TRBJ2-5; D not resolved. Trimming pared 1 base from V and 2 bases from J, leaving 5 bases between. Germline V gives CDR1 LNHDA, CDR2 SQIVND (reference sequence). The CDR3 consists of 13 residues. The CDR3 sequence is CASSIAGQETQYF. The CDR3 DNA is TGTGCCAGTAGTATAGCAGGTCAAGAGACCCAGTACTTC.

This clonotype was seen only a few times. This chain links TRBV5-4 with TRBJ1-6; TRBD1 is a possible D gene (5 bases). V was clipped by 7 bases and J by 3 bases, with 14 bases between them. The germline V gene has CDR1 SGHNT and CDR2 YYREEE (reference sequence). CDR3 length: 15 residues. The CDR3 region is CASSWGGDYNSPLHF. In nucleotides, the CDR3 is TGTGCCAGCTCATGGGGGGGAGACTATAATTCACCCCTCCACTTT.

This clonotype was seen more than once but under ten times. This rearrangement joins TRBV2 to TRBJ2-7; TRBD1 aligns across 7 bases. CDR1 SNHLY and CDR2 FYNNEI come from the germline V gene. The CDR3 runs 16 residues. J lost 0 bases, V lost 2 bases, and 7 bases had no gene match. In nucleotides, the CDR3 is TGTGCCAGCAGTGAAACTATCGGGACAGCCTCCTACGAGCAGTACTTC. Translating it yields CASSETIGTASYEQYF.

The chain recombines TRBV5-4 with TRBJ1-1; the D gene is possibly TRBD1 (5 bases). The CDR3 runs to 18 residues. V lost 4 bases and J 1 base, leaving 23 bases between the germline ends. Germline CDR1 and CDR2: SGHNT and YYREEE (reference sequence). The chain's CDR3 is CASSITPGGAWGNTEAFF. CDR3 in DNA: TGTGCCAGCAGCATAACTCCCGGAGGGGCGTGGGGGAACACTGAAGCTTTCTTT.